The entry below describes one TCR beta chain. This specimen comes from a study of cytomegalovirus exposure and HLA in healthy donors. CDR3 length: 16 residues. Trimming took 6 bases from V and 2 from J; bases not matched to a gene: 5. Germline lookup yields CDR1 MGHDK and CDR2 SYGVNS. PCR was performed using 60 Vbeta and 13 Jbeta primers. Sequenced by immunoSEQ multiplex PCR; TCRdb stores in-frame clones only, minus some. The sample shows about 94,000 clones, around 70% of them seen only once. This TCR was recovered from a man under 40 in good health and CMV-seropositive. The chain has TRBV25-1 and TRBJ1-5; 12 bases agree with TRBD1. Source material: PBMCs. The CDR3 DNA sequence: TGTGCCAGCAGCCGGGACAGGGGGCCGTGCAATCAGCCCCAGCATTTT. It is translated as CASSRDRGPCNQPQHF.